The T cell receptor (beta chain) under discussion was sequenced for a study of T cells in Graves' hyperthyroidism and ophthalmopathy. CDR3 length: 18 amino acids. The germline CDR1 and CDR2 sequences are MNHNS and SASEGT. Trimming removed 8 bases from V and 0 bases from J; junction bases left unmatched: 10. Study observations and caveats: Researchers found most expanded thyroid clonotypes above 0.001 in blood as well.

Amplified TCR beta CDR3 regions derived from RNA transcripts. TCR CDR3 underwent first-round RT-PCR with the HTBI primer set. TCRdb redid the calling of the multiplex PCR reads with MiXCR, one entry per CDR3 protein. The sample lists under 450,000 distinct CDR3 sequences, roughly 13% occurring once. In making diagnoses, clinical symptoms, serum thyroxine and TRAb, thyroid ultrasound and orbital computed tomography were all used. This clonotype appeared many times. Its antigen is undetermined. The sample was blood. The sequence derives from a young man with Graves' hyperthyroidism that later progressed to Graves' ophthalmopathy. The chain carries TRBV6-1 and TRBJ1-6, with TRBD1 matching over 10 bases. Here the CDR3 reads CASRGRQGASSYNSPLHF. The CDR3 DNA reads TGTGCCAGCCGTGGTAGACAGGGGGCAAGCTCCTATAATTCACCCCTCCACTTT.